This record looks at one T cell receptor beta chain sequence and its context. Its specific antigen is unknown. No much larger clone exists at a distance of one base, and base qualities are not known. The entry originates in a study of T cells in Graves' hyperthyroidism and ophthalmopathy (dated 2019 in TCRdb). For the study in its entirety: Peripheral blood was collected at initial diagnosis, before any treatment. To identify distinguishing TCR V-J signatures, a discovery cohort of about 100 patients was used, comprising some 45 with Graves' ophthalmopathy and around 60 with stable Graves' hyperthyroidism. Prospective prediction of ophthalmopathy was tested in an independent validation cohort consisting of 18 hyperthyroidism patients and 15 to 17 patients who later progressed to ophthalmopathy. For training and testing, the roughly 93 patients in the discovery cohort were randomly divided in a 7:3 ratio. The study also compared thyroid tissue and blood T-cell repertoires from 5 to 7 Graves' hyperthyroidism patients. After blood sampling, hyperthyroidism patients were treated with methimazole at a starting dose of 30 mg daily, and ophthalmopathy patients were treated with high-dose intravenous methylprednisolone. TCR Vbeta CDR3 sequencing of 135 peripheral blood samples (roughly 43 ophthalmopathy, roughly 72 hyperthyroidism and around 17 progressor patients) is reported in the paper. Broad study findings and their caveats: During validation, the model predicted progression to ophthalmopathy a median of approximately 6 months ahead of onset, with around 71% sensitivity and less than 85% specificity. Sample size was not statistically predetermined, and investigators were not blinded to group allocation. A 13 V-J signature model separated ophthalmopathy from stable hyperthyroidism, with approximately 86% sensitivity and 81.08% specificity in cross-validation and 80%/75% in testing. Most expanded thyroid clonotypes (frequency above 0.001) were also detected in blood, a finding suggesting that blood repertoires may reflect thyroid immune responses.

TCR beta CDR3 regions were amplified from RNA transcripts. A first-round RT-PCR of the TCR CDR3 used the HTBI primer set with the Qiagen OneStep RT-PCR kit. Libraries were constructed in a second round of multiplex PCR, after which size selection and purification were performed. The libraries were sequenced on an Illumina HiSeq2000 using paired-end 100 bp reads. The original pipeline was this. SOAPnuke was used to process the raw data, throwing out any read that contained adapters or uncalled bases, had a mean Phred below 15, or lacked an exact constant-primer or identifier match. COPE v1.2.5 was used to merge the high-quality paired reads, and each unique nucleotide sequence was defined as a clonotype. MiTCR v1.1 was used to align clonotypes to the IMGT TRBV, TRBD and TRBJ reference segments. The analysis included only V-J combinations with a frequency above 0.0001, which together covered about 99% of the repertoires. A TCS score was defined as the ratio of F50 (clonal expansion) to E x V (chaos), with BLOSUM62-based TCRdist applied between CDR3 peptides within each V-J. Welch's t-statistics and random forest reduced roughly 500 V-J features to 13, which were used in a naive Bayes classifier (R e1071). The raw public reads went through TCRdb reprocessing: fastp at Q25, MiXCR clone calling, in-frame beta chains kept. CDR3 protein sequences are deduplicated, and each keeps its most common genes and DNA. In this record, the V and J calls reflect TCRdb's handling and not the investigators' own analysis. In this sample the table shows about 350,000 distinct CDR3 sequences, about 17% of which occur a single time. Of the sample, about a third falls within the top ten clones.

Hyperthyroidism patients were aged 18 to 65 years and newly diagnosed, with disease duration of less than 2 months. Any patient with an uncontrolled infection, another autoimmune disease, pregnancy or lactation was excluded. Diagnoses were based on clinical symptoms, serum thyroxine and TRAb, thyroid ultrasound and orbital computed tomography. For progressor patients, blood was drawn at the first diagnosis of hyperthyroidism, before any ophthalmopathy symptoms had appeared. PBMCs were isolated from approximately 10 ml of fresh peripheral blood by Ficoll-Paque density gradient centrifugation. Progressor patients were first diagnosed with Graves' hyperthyroidism and then developed ophthalmopathy during follow-up. Total RNA was extracted with Trizol reagent, and quality was checked on an Agilent 2100 Bioanalyzer. The germline V gene provides CDR1 MNHEY and CDR2 SVGAGI. V sheds 2 bases and J sheds 2 bases, leaving 10 bases between their ends. CDR3 length: 15 amino acids, cysteine to phenylalanine. The CDR3 DNA has 45 bases and is translated from base 1.

The sequence is built from TRBV6-5 and TRBJ1-3; no D gene call is confident. What was sequenced was blood. The receptor comes from a woman in her 30s with Graves' hyperthyroidism that later progressed to Graves' ophthalmopathy. The DNA sequence is TGTGCCAGCAGTTACATGGGCTACGCTGGAAACACCATATATTTT. Its coded protein is CASSYMGYAGNTIYF.